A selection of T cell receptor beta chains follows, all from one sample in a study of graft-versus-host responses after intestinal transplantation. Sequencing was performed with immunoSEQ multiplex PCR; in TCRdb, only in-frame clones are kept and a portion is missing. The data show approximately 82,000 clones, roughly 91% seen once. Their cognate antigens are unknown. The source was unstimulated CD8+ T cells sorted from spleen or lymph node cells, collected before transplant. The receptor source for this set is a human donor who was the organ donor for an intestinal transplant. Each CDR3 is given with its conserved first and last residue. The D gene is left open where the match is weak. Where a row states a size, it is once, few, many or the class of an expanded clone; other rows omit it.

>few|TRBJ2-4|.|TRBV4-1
CASSPWLKVGEYIQYF
TGCGCCAGCAGCCCGTGGTTGAAGGTCGGGGAGTACATTCAGTACTTC
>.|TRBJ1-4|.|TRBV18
CASSQGDISIPATNEKLFF
TGTGCCAGCTCACAAGGGGATATCAGTATCCCTGCAACTAATGAAAAACTGTTTTTT
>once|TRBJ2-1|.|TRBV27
CASSFTRSYNEQFF
TGTGCCAGCAGTTTTACGAGATCCTACAATGAGCAGTTCTTC
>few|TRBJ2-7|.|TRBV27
CASSLRAGGYEQYF
TGTGCCAGCAGTTTACGGGCCGGCGGGTACGAGCAGTACTTC
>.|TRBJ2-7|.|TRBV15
CATSRDTRVASYEQYF
TGTGCCACCAGCAGAGATACGCGGGTAGCATCCTACGAGCAGTACTTC
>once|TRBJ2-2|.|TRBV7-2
CASSLHRRGYTGELFF
TGTGCCAGCAGCTTACACCGTCGGGGGTACACCGGGGAGCTGTTTTTT
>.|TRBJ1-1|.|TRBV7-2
CASSLAVQSLTEAFF
TGTGCCAGCAGCCTGGCCGTGCAAAGTTTGACTGAAGCTTTCTTT
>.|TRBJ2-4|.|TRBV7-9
CASSRDLYTRNIQYF
TGTGCCAGCAGCCGGGATCTATATACTCGTAACATTCAGTACTTC
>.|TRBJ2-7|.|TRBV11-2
CASSGRGFYEQYF
TGTGCCAGCAGCGGACGGGGTTTCTACGAGCAGTACTTC
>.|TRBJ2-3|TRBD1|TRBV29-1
CSVGGTGRTDTQYF
TGCAGCGTAGGCGGGACAGGGAGGACAGATACGCAGTATTTT
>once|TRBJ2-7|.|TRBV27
CASSLAGASYEQYF
TGTGCCAGCAGTTTAGCGGGCGCCTCCTACGAGCAGTACTTC
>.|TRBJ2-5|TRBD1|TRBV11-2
CASSGTGEETQYF
TGTGCCAGCAGCGGGACAGGGGAAGAGACCCAGTACTTC
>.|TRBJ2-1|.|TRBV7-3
CASRPTTRGEQFF
TGTGCCAGCAGGCCTACGACTAGAGGGGAGCAGTTCTTC
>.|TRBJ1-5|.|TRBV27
CASRRGSNQPQHF
TGTGCCAGCAGACGGGGGAGCAATCAGCCCCAGCATTTT
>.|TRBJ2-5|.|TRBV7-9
CASSLVLETQYF
TGTGCCAGCAGCTTAGTCCTGGAGACCCAGTACTTC
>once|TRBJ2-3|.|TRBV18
CASTETASTDTQYF
TGTGCCAGCACCGAGACAGCTAGCACAGATACGCAGTATTTT
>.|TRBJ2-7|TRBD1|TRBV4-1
CASSQGQITTYEQYF
TGCGCCAGCAGCCAGGGACAGATCACGACCTACGAGCAGTACTTC
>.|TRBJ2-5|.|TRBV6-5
CASSSPSRAQYF
TGTGCCAGCAGTAGCCCGTCTCGAGCCCAGTACTTC
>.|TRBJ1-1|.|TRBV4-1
CASSQGAGNRLEAFF
TGCGCCAGCAGCCAAGGGGCAGGGAATCGCCTTGAAGCTTTCTTT
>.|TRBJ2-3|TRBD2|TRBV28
CASSPRGGRENSDTQYF
TGTGCCAGCAGCCCACGGGGGGGGCGGGAGAATTCAGATACGCAGTATTTT
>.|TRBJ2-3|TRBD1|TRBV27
CASGQGAGPLTDTQYF
TGTGCCAGCGGACAGGGTGCTGGGCCGCTCACAGATACGCAGTATTTT
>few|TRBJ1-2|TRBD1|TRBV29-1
CSVGGDRGGYTF
TGCAGCGTTGGGGGGGACAGGGGAGGCTACACCTTC
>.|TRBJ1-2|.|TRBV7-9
CASSRPHDGQTNYGYTF
TGTGCCAGCAGCCGACCGCACGATGGACAGACGAACTATGGCTACACCTTC
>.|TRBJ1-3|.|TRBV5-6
CASSRSYSSGNTIYF
TGTGCCAGCAGCCGAAGCTATAGCTCTGGAAACACCATATATTTT
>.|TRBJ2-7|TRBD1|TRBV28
CASREGQLTSYEQYF
TGTGCCAGCAGAGAGGGACAGCTGACCTCCTACGAGCAGTACTTC
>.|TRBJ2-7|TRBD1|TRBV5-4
CASSLPGQGFYEQYF
TGTGCCAGCAGCTTGCCGGGACAGGGTTTTTACGAGCAGTACTTC
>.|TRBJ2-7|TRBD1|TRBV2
CASSEALQWDRGREQYF
TGTGCCAGCAGTGAAGCGCTTCAATGGGACAGGGGACGCGAGCAGTACTTC
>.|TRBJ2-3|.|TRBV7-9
CASSLQGGYTDTQYF
TGTGCCAGCAGCTTACAGGGAGGCTACACAGATACGCAGTATTTT
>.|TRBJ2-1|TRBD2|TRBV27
CASSSDGLAGRVEQFF
TGTGCCAGCAGTTCCGATGGACTAGCGGGAAGGGTTGAGCAGTTCTTC
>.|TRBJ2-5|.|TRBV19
CASSIDWRGQETQYF
TGTGCCAGTAGTATAGATTGGCGGGGCCAAGAGACCCAGTACTTC
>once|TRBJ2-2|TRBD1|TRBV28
CASSFTGQGRGGELFF
TGTGCCAGCAGTTTCACGGGACAGGGGCGAGGCGGGGAGCTGTTTTTT
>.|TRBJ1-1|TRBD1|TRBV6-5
CASSVRQGYTEAFF
TGTGCCAGCAGTGTAAGACAGGGTTACACTGAAGCTTTCTTT
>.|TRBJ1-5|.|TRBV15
CATASGKPQPQHF
TGTGCCACGGCTTCAGGGAAGCCTCAGCCCCAGCATTTT
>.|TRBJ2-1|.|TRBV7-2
CASSLSGGLYEQFF
TGTGCCAGCAGCTTGTCAGGGGGACTCTATGAGCAGTTCTTC
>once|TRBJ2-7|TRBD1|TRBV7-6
CASSPGTGSYEQYF
TGTGCCAGCAGCCCAGGGACAGGTAGCTACGAGCAGTACTTC
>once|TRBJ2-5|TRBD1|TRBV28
CASSPMTGWPGETQYF
TGTGCCAGCAGTCCAATGACAGGGTGGCCTGGAGAGACCCAGTACTTC
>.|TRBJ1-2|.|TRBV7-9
CASSLDLQGYGYTF
TGTGCCAGCAGCTTAGATCTACAGGGCTATGGCTACACCTTC
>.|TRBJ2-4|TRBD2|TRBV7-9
CASSASSREDIQYF
TGTGCCAGCAGCGCAAGTTCCCGGGAGGACATTCAGTACTTC
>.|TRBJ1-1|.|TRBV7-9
CASSWDVGANTEAFF
TGTGCCAGCAGCTGGGACGTGGGGGCGAACACTGAAGCTTTCTTT
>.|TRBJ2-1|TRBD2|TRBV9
CASSRAGGLRRDNEQFF
TGTGCCAGCAGCCGAGCGGGGGGCCTGCGGCGAGACAATGAGCAGTTCTTC
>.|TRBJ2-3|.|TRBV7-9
CASSSRAGRYTDTQYF
TGTGCCAGCAGCTCCCGGGCAGGGCGGTACACAGATACGCAGTATTTT
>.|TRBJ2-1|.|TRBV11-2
CASSLAGAILYNEQFF
TGTGCCAGCAGCTTAGCGGGAGCGATCTTATACAATGAGCAGTTCTTC
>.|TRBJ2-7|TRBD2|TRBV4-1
CASSQVAAGGYEQYF
TGCGCCAGCAGCCAAGTCGCGGCGGGGGGATACGAGCAGTACTTC
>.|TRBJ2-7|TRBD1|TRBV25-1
CASSPGGSYEQYF
TGTGCCAGCAGTCCAGGGGGCTCCTACGAGCAGTACTTC
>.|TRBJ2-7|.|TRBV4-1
CASSQVVYVAIDEQYF
TGCGCCAGCAGCCAAGTGGTATATGTAGCAATCGACGAGCAGTACTTC
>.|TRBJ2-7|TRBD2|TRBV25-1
CASSPFDSGVYEQYF
TGTGCCAGCAGCCCCTTTGATAGCGGGGTATACGAGCAGTACTTC
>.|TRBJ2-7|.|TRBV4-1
CASSQVRSDSYEQYF
TGCGCCAGCAGCCAAGTTAGGAGCGACTCCTACGAGCAGTACTTC
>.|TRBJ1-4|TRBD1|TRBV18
CASSPGTVTFEKLFF
TGTGCCAGCTCACCAGGGACAGTTACTTTTGAAAAACTGTTTTTT
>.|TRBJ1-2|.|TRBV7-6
CASSPRANYGYTF
TGTGCCAGCAGCCCCCGAGCTAACTATGGCTACACCTTC
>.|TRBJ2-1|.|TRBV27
CASSLSWSLLYNEQFF
TGTGCCAGCAGTTTATCATGGAGCCTCCTTTACAATGAGCAGTTCTTC
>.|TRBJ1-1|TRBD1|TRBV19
CASSIRTGGLDTEAFF
TGTGCCAGTAGTATACGGACAGGGGGTTTGGACACTGAAGCTTTCTTT
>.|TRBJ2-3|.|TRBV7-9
CASSPREQYF
TGTGCCAGCAGCCCCCGCGAGCAGTATTTT
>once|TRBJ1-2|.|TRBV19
CASSKAGDGYTF
TGTGCCAGTAGCAAGGCGGGGGACGGCTACACCTTC
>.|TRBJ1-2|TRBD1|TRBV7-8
CASSLGGGQGVGYTF
TGTGCCAGCAGCTTAGGCGGGGGACAGGGCGTAGGCTACACCTTC